The present T cell receptor beta chain was sequenced within a study of T cell repertoires in cytomegalovirus infection. About the research overall: TCR beta signatures that were public indicated CMV infection and matching HLA type.

TCRdb redid the calling of the reads with MiXCR, one entry per CDR3 protein. The sample records nearly 450,000 distinct CDR3 sequences, approximately 31% being singletons. Germline CDR1 reads MNHEY; CDR2 reads SMNVEV (reference sequence). This CDR3 region has 14 residues. Trimming at V came to 5 bases and at J to 4 bases, leaving 5 bases not matched to a gene. This receptor was obtained from a human donor in good health (CMV status not recorded). Some clones in this sample may be carry-over from other donors' samples. Sequencing used PBMCs. V gene TRBV27 combines with J gene TRBJ2-5, with 9 bases aligning to TRBD1. The CDR3 coding sequence is TGTGCCAGCAGTCGCGGGACAGGGAGAGAGACCCAGTACTTC. Amino acids: CASSRGTGRETQYF.